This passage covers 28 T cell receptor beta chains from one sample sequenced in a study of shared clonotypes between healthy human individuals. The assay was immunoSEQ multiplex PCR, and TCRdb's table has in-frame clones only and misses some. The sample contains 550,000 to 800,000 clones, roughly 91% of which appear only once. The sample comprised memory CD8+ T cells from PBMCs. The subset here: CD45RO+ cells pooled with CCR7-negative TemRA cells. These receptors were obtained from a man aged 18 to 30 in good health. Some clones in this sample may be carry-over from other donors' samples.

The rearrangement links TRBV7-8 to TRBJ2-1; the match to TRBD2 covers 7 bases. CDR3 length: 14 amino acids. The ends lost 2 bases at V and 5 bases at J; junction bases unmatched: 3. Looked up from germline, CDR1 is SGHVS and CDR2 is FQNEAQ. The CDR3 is CASSLPSGDNEQFF. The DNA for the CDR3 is TGTGCCAGCAGCTTACCGAGCGGGGACAATGAGCAGTTCTTC.

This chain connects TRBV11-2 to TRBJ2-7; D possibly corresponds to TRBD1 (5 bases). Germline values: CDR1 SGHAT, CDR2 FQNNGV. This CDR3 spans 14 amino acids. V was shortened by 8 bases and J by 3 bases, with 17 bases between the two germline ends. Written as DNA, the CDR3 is TGTGCCAGCGAGTCAGACAGATTTTACTACGAGCAGTACTTC. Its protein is CASESDRFYYEQYF. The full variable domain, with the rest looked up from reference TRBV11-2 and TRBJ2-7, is EAGVAQSPRYKIIEKRQSVAFWCNPISGHATLYWYQQILGQGPKLLIQFQNNGVVDDSQLPKDRFSAERLKGVDSTLKIQPAKLEDSAVYLCASESDRFYYEQYFGPGTRLTVT.

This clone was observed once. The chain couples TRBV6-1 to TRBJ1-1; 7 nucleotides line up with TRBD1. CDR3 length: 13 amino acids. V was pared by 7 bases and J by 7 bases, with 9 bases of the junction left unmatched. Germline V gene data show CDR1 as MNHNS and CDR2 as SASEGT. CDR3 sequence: CASTTRTGNEAFF. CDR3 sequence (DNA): TGTGCCAGCACCACACGGACAGGCAATGAAGCTTTCTTT.

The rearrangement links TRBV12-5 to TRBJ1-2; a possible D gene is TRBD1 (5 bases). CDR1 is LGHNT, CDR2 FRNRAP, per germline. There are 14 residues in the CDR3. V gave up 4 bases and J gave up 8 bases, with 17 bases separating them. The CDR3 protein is CASGSPGGKEGYTF. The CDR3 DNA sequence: TGTGCTAGTGGTTCCCCGGGGGGGAAGGAAGGCTACACCTTC. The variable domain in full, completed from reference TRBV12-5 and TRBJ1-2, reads DARVTQTPRHKVTEMGQEVTMRCQPILGHNTVFWYRQTMMQGLELLAYFRNRAPLDDSGMPKDRFSAEMPDATLATLKIQPSEPRDSAVYFCASGSPGGKEGYTFGSGTRLTVV.

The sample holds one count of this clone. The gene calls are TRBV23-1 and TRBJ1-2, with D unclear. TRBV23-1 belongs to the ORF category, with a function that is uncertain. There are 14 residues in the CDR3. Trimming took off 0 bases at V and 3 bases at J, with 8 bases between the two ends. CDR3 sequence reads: CASSQSEGHYGYTF. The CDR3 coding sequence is TGCGCCAGCAGTCAATCAGAGGGCCACTATGGCTACACCTTC.

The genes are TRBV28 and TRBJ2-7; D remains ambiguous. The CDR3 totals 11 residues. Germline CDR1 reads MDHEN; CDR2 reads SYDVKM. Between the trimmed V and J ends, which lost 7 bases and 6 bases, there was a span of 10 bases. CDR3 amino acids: CASTWGSEQYF. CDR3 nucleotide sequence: TGTGCCAGCACCTGGGGAAGCGAGCAGTACTTC.

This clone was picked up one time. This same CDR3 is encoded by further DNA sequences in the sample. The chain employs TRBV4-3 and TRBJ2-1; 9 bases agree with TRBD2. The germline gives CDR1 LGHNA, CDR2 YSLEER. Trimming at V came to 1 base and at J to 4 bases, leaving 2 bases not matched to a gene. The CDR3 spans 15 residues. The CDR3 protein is CASSQGLADYNEQFF. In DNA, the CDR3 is TGCGCCAGCAGCCAAGGACTAGCGGATTACAATGAGCAGTTCTTC.

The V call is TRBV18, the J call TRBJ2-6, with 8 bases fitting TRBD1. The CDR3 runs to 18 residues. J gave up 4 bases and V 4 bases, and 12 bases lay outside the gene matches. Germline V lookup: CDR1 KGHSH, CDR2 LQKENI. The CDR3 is CASSHPGRGHSGANVLTF. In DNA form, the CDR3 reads TGTGCCAGCTCACACCCGGGCAGGGGGCACTCCGGGGCCAACGTCCTGACTTTC.

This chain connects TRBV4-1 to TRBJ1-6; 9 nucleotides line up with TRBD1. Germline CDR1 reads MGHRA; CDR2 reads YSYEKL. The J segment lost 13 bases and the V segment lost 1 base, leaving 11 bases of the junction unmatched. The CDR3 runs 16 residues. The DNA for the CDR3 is TGCGCCAGCAGCCAAGGTCCGGGACAGGGATACCCCCCCCTCCACTTT. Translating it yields CASSQGPGQGYPPLHF.

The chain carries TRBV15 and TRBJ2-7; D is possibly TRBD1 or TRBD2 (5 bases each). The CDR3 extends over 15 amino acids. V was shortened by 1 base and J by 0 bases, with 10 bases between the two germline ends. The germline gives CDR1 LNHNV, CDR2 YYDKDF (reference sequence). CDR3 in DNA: TGTGCCACCAGCAGAGCGCCAGGGAGCTCCTACGAGCAGTACTTC. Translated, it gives CATSRAPGSSYEQYF.

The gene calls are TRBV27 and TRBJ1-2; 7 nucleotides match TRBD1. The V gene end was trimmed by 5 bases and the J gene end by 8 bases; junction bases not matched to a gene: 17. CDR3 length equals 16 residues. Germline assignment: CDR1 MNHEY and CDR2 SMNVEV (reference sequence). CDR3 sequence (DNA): TGTGCCAGCAGTCCAGGGACAGAGGGAAGACGTTTCGGCTACACCTTC. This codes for CASSPGTEGRRFGYTF.

CDR3 DNA: TGTGCCAGCAGCGGACAGGGGGCGCGCGGAAACACCATATATTTT. The encoded protein is CASSGQGARGNTIYF. The chain carries TRBV5-5 and TRBJ1-3; 11 bases agree with TRBD1. The CDR3 has 15 amino acids. The V and J ends lost 4 bases and 4 bases, in that order; junction bases with no gene match: 4. Germline CDR1 and CDR2: SGHKS and YYEKEE (reference sequence).

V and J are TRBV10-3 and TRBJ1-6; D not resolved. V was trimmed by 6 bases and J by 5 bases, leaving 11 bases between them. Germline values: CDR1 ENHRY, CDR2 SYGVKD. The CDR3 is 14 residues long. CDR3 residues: CAIRHGPDNSPLHF. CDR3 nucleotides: TGTGCCATCAGACACGGGCCTGATAATTCACCCCTCCACTTT.

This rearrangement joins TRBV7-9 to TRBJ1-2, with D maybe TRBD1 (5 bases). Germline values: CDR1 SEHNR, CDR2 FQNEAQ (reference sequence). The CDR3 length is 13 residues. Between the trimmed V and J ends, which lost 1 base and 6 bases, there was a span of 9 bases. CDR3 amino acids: CASSLGGKDGYTF. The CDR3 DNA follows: TGTGCCAGCAGCTTAGGGGGGAAGGATGGCTACACCTTC.

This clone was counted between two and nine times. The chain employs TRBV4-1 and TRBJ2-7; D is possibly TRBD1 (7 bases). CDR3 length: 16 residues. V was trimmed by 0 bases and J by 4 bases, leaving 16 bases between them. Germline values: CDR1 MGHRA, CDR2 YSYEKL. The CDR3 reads CASSQDLWAGGYEQYF. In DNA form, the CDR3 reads TGCGCCAGCAGCCAAGATCTTTGGGCAGGGGGGTACGAGCAGTACTTC.

In DNA, the CDR3 is TGTGCCAGCACCCTGAGAACAGGGGTGACTGAAGCTTTCTTT. This encodes CASTLRTGVTEAFF. The V call is TRBV28, the J call TRBJ1-1; 7 nucleotides match TRBD1. V trimming: 7 bases; J trimming: 5 bases; junction bases outside the gene matches: 10. There are 14 residues in the CDR3. CDR1 is MDHEN and CDR2 is SYDVKM in the germline V gene.

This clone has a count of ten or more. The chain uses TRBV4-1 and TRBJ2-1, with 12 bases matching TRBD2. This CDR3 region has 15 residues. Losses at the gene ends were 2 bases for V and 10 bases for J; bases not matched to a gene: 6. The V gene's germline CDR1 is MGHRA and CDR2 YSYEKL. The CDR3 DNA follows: TGCGCCAGCAGCCAAAGGTTACTAGCGGGAGGCGAGCAGTTCTTC. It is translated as CASSQRLLAGGEQFF.

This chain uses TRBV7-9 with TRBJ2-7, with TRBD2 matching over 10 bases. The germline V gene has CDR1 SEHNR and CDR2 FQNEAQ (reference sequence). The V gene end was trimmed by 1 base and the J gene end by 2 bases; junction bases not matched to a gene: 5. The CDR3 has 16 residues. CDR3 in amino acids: CASSLVGTSVTYEQYF. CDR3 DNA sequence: TGTGCCAGCAGCTTAGTTGGGACTAGCGTAACCTACGAGCAGTACTTC.

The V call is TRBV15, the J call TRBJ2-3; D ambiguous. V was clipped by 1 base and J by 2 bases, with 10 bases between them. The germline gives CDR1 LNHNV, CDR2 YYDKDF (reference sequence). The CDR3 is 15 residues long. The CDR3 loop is CATSRVLSITDTQYF. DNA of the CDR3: TGTGCCACCAGCAGAGTTCTTTCTATCACAGATACGCAGTATTTT.

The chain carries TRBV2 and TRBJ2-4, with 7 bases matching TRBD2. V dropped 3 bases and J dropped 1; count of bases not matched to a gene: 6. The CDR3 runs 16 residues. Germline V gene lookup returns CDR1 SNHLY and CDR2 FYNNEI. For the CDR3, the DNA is TGTGCCAGCAGTGATGTGCGGGAGCGGGCCAAAAACATTCAGTACTTC. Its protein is CASSDVRERAKNIQYF.

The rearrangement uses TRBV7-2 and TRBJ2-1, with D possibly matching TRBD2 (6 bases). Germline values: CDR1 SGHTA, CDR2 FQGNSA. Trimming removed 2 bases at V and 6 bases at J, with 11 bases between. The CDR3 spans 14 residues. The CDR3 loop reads CASSLRRDPNEQFF. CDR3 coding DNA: TGTGCCAGCAGCTTAAGGAGGGATCCCAATGAGCAGTTCTTC.

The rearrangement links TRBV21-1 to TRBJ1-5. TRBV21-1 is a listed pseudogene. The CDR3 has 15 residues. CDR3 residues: CASSTQAGVNQPQHF. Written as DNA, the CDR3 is TGTGCCAGCAGCACCCAAGCGGGGGTCAATCAGCCCCAGCATTTT.

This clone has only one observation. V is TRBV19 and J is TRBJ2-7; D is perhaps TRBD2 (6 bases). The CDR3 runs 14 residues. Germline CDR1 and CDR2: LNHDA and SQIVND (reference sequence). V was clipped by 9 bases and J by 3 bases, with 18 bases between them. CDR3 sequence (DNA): TGTGCCAGCGCGCAGGGCGGGAAACACTACGAGCAGTACTTC. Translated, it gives CASAQGGKHYEQYF.

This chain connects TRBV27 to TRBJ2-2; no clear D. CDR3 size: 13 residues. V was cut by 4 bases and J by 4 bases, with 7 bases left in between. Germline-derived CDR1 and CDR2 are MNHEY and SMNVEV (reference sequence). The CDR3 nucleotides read TGTGCCAGCAGTTCGAAGGGCACCGGGGAGCTGTTTTTT. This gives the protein CASSSKGTGELFF.

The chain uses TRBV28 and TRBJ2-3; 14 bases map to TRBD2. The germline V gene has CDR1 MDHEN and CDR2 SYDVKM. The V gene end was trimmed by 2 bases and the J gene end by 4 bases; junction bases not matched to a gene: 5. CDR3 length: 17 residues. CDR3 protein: CASSLGTSGSSPDTQYF. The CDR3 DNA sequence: TGTGCCAGCAGTTTAGGGACTAGCGGGAGTTCCCCAGATACGCAGTATTTT. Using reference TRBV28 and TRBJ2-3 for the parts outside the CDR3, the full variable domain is DVKVTQSSRYLVKRTGEKVFLECVQDMDHENMFWYRQDPGLGLRLIYFSYDVKMKEKGDIPEGYSVSREKKERFSLILESASTNQTSMYLCASSLGTSGSSPDTQYFGPGTRLTVL.

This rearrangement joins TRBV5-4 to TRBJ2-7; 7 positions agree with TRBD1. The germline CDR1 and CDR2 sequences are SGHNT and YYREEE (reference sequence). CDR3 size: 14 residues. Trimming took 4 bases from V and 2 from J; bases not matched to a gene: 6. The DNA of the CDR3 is TGTGCCAGCAGCCACCCGGGACAGACCTACGAGCAGTACTTC. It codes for CASSHPGQTYEQYF.

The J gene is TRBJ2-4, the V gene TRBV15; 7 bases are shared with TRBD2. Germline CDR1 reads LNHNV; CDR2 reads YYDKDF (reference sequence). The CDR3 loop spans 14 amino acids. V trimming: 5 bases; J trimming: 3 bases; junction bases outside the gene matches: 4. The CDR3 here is CATSPRGGKNIQYF. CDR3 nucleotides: TGTGCCACCAGCCCCCGCGGGGGCAAAAACATTCAGTACTTC.

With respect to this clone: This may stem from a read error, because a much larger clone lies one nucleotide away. CDR3 coding DNA: TGCGCCAGCAGCCATGGAGGCGACTCCTACAATGAGCAGTTCTTC. Translated, it gives CASSHGGDSYNEQFF. The V call is TRBV4-1, the J call TRBJ2-1; D perhaps matches TRBD2 (5 bases). The CDR3 runs to 15 residues. CDR1 is MGHRA and CDR2 is YSYEKL in the germline V gene. The V end lost 3 bases, the J end lost 0 bases, and 9 bases lay between the germline ends.